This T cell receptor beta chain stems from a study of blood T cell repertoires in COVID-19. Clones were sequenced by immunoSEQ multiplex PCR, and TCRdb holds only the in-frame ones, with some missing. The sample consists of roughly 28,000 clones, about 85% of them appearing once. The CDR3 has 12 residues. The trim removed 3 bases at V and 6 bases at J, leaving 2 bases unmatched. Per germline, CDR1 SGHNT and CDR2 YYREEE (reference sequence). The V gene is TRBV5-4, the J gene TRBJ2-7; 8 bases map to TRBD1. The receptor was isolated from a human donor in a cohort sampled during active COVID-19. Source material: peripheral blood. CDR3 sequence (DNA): TGTGCCAGCAGCTGGGACAGGTTCGAGCAGTACTTC. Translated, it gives CASSWDRFEQYF. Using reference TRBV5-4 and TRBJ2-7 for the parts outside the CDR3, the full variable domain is ETGVTQSPTHLIKTRGQQVTLRCSSQSGHNTVSWYQQALGQGPQFIFQYYREEENGRGNFPPRFSGLQFPNYSSELNVNALELDDSALYLCASSWDRFEQYFGPGTRLTVT.